The rows below give T cell receptor beta chains drawn from one sample of a study of blood T cell repertoires in COVID-19. Measured with immunoSEQ multiplex PCR; TCRdb has only the in-frame clones, and not every one. The sample includes about 100,000 clones, just over 70% of them seen just once. Sequencing used peripheral blood. These receptors originate from a woman in her thirties or forties with acute or convalescent COVID-19. CDR3s include the opening cysteine and the closing phenylalanine or tryptophan. The order of the fields is J gene, V gene, D gene, clone size, CDR3 DNA, CDR3 protein. The D gene is left open where the match is weak. Size is stated for part of the rows, as once, few or many counts, or as a class when the clone is expanded.

TRBJ2-7 TRBV4-1 TRBD2 once TGCGCCAGCAGCCTGAGTTCGGGGGGAACCTACGAGCAGTACTTC CASSLSSGGTYEQYF
TRBJ2-7 TRBV28 TRBD2 NA TGTGCCAGCAGTCCCCCGAGGATCGCGGGAGACTACGAGCAGTACTTC CASSPPRIAGDYEQYF
TRBJ2-7 TRBV11-1 NA NA TGTGCCAGCAGCCCTCGTGGGGGGGCTTCCTACGAGCAGTACTTC CASSPRGGASYEQYF
TRBJ2-5 TRBV6-5 TRBD1 few TGTGCCAGCAGTCAGGACAGGGCCGAGACCCAGTACTTC CASSQDRAETQYF
TRBJ1-4 TRBV3-1/TRBV3-2 NA NA TGTGCCAGCAGCGATATCAACTCAGGGGAAAAACTGTTTTTT CASSDINSGEKLFF
TRBJ1-4 TRBV5-4 TRBD1 NA TGTGCCAGCAGCCCCGGGACAGGGGACGAAAAACTGTTTTTT CASSPGTGDEKLFF
TRBJ2-7 TRBV7-9 TRBD2 NA TGTGCCAGCAGCCCGGCCACCTCAGCGGGGGACGAGCAGTACTTC CASSPATSAGDEQYF
TRBJ2-2 TRBV7-7 NA NA TGTGCCAGCAGCTTGGAAGGCGGCTCGAACACCGGGGAGCTGTTTTTT CASSLEGGSNTGELFF
TRBJ1-4 TRBV2 NA NA TGTGCCAGCGTGCAGGCTGTTAATGAAAAACTGTTTTTT CASVQAVNEKLFF
TRBJ1-1 TRBV7-3 NA NA TGTGCCAGCAGCTTCCCCTATATGAACACTGAAGCTTTCTTT CASSFPYMNTEAFF
TRBJ1-1 TRBV2 TRBD1 few TGTGCCAGCAGTGAAGTAATCGACAGGGGGCCGGGCACTGAAGCTTTCTTT CASSEVIDRGPGTEAFF
TRBJ2-1 TRBV7-2 NA NA TGTGCCAGCAGCTTGGCTAGTTGGAATGAGCAGTTCTTC CASSLASWNEQFF
TRBJ1-6 TRBV2 NA NA TGTGCCAGCAGTAGCCTCAATTCACCCCTCCACTTT CASSSLNSPLHF
TRBJ2-1 TRBV14 NA NA TGTGCCAGCAGCCAAGGAGGGGAGCAGTTCTTC CASSQGGEQFF
TRBJ1-1 TRBV10-3 NA NA TGTGCCATCGGGGAGGGAGAAAACACTGAAGCTTTCTTT CAIGEGENTEAFF
TRBJ1-3 TRBV19 TRBD1 NA TGTGCCAGTAAGGGACAGAGTCTGGACGGAAACACCATATATTTT CASKGQSLDGNTIYF
TRBJ2-1 TRBV7-3 TRBD2 NA TGTGCCAGCAGCTTCAGCGGGGGGACTTACAATGAGCAGTTCTTC CASSFSGGTYNEQFF
TRBJ2-1 TRBV19 NA NA TGTGCCATAAGACAGGCTTCTCACTCCGATGAGCAGTTCTTC CAIRQASHSDEQFF
TRBJ2-5 TRBV2 NA NA TGTGCCAGCAGTGAAGGGTCAGAGTCCCTACGGACAGAAGAGACCCAGTACTTC CASSEGSESLRTEETQYF
TRBJ1-1 TRBV5-1 TRBD1 NA TGCGCCAGCAGCTTGATCGGGACAGGGGACACTGAAGCTTTCTTT CASSLIGTGDTEAFF
TRBJ2-3 TRBV7-2 NA NA TGTGCCAGCAGCTTGCAGGGGGGACTCACAGATACGCAGTATTTT CASSLQGGLTDTQYF
TRBJ2-5 TRBV5-4 TRBD2 NA TGTGCCAGCAGCCTAGCGGCGGAAGAGACCCAGTACTTC CASSLAAEETQYF
TRBJ2-5 TRBV2 NA NA TGTGCCAGCAGTAGAATGGGCGGGTACCAAGAGACCCAGTACTTC CASSRMGGYQETQYF
TRBJ2-2 TRBV10-3 TRBD1 few TGTGCCATCACCGGGACAGGGGGCGCAGGGACCGGGGAGCTGTTTTTT CAITGTGGAGTGELFF
TRBJ1-2 TRBV14 NA NA TGTGCCAGCAGCCAAGATAGCCTAGACTATGGCTACACCTTC CASSQDSLDYGYTF
TRBJ2-2 TRBV2 TRBD1 NA TGTGCCAGCAGACAGGGGACCGGGGAGCTGTTTTTT CASRQGTGELFF
TRBJ1-4 TRBV7-9 TRBD1 NA TGTGCCAGCAGCTTACAGGGGGCGGGGGAAAAACTGTTTTTT CASSLQGAGEKLFF
TRBJ2-1 TRBV7-2 TRBD2 NA TGTGCCAGCAGCCGCCCAGCGGGGGAGTACAATGAGCAGTTCTTC CASSRPAGEYNEQFF
TRBJ2-3 TRBV5-1 TRBD2 NA TGCGCCAGCGGGACTAGTGCAGATACGCAGTATTTT CASGTSADTQYF
TRBJ2-7 TRBV5-1 NA NA TGCGCCAGCAGCTTCGGGGAGACCTACGAGCAGTACTTC CASSFGETYEQYF